This T cell receptor (beta chain) emerged from a study of blood T cell repertoires in COVID-19. Study-level information: COVID-19 samples, acute and convalescent, were from the United States, Italy and Spain.

The CDR3 consists of 17 residues. Trimming removed 1 base from V and 0 bases from J, with 13 bases in between. From germline, CDR1 is KGHSH and CDR2 LQKENI. Libraries were prepared by immunoSEQ multiplex PCR; TCRdb keeps only in-frame clonotypes and omits some of them. The sample includes about 120,000 clones, roughly 90% seen only once; the top ten take approximately 3.7%. V usage is TRBV18 and J usage is TRBJ2-1, with a possible D match to TRBD1 (6 bases). This TCR was recovered from a man aged 50 to 59 with active COVID-19. Sequencing was carried out using peripheral blood. Here the CDR3 reads CASSPRSGDSSYNEQFF. The DNA for the CDR3 is TGTGCCAGCTCACCACGGTCAGGGGATAGCTCCTACAATGAGCAGTTCTTC. The whole variable domain, remainder taken from reference TRBV18 and TRBJ2-1, is NAGVMQNPRHLVRRRGQEARLRCSPMKGHSHVYWYRQLPEEGLKFMVYLQKENIIDESGMPKERFSAEFPKEGPSILRIQQVVRGDSAAYFCASSPRSGDSSYNEQFFGPGTRLTVL.